A selection of T cell receptor beta chains follows, all from one sample in a study of shared clonotypes between healthy human individuals. Here immunoSEQ multiplex PCR was the method, and the copy in TCRdb shows in-frame clones only, minus some. Of some 530,000 clones detected, 70% to 85% appear once; the ten largest clones hold approximately 12%. The sequenced material came from PBMCs. All receptors come from a woman aged 35 to 49 in good health. Some clones in this sample may be carry-over from other donors' samples. Each CDR3 is given with its conserved first and last residue. Each record gives: CDR3 protein, CDR3 DNA, V gene, clone size, D gene, J gene. D genes are given only for firm matches. Clone sizes are given selectively: once, few, many, or a class where the clone is expanded.

CASSPRDGGTDTQYF,TGTGCCAGTAGTCCCCGGGACGGAGGCACAGATACGCAGTATTTT,TRBV19,-,-,TRBJ2-3
CASRPGTNQETQYF,TGTGCCAGCAGACCCGGGACTAACCAAGAGACCCAGTACTTC,TRBV5-4,-,TRBD2,TRBJ2-5
CASSSRTSGTTHNEQFF,TGTGCCAGCAGCTCCAGGACTAGCGGGACGACCCACAATGAGCAGTTCTTC,TRBV11-2,-,TRBD2,TRBJ2-1
CASTQWVQETQYF,TGTGCCAGCACCCAGTGGGTCCAAGAGACCCAGTACTTC,TRBV7-9,-,-,TRBJ2-5
CASSMVNTEAFF,TGTGCCAGTAGTATGGTGAACACTGAAGCTTTCTTT,TRBV19,-,-,TRBJ1-1
CASRLPGETQYF,TGTGCAAGTCGCTTACCAGGAGAGACCCAGTACTTC,TRBV12-2,-,-,TRBJ2-5
CASSQDWGLGSPLHF,TGCGCCAGCAGCCAAGATTGGGGTTTAGGGTCACCCCTCCACTTT,TRBV4-3,few,-,TRBJ1-6
CASSLDGLHGNEQFF,TGTGCCAGCAGCTTAGACGGACTACACGGGAATGAGCAGTTCTTC,TRBV11-3,-,-,TRBJ2-1
CAWSVNVEQYF,TGTGCCTGGAGTGTAAACGTCGAGCAGTACTTC,TRBV30,-,-,TRBJ2-7
CAWSGGDNQPQHF,TGTGCCTGGAGTGGGGGGGACAATCAGCCCCAGCATTTT,TRBV30,-,-,TRBJ1-5
CASSSGTGGNEQFF,TGCGCCAGCAGCTCCGGGACAGGGGGCAATGAGCAGTTCTTC,TRBV5-1,-,TRBD1,TRBJ2-1
CASSERTNSYEQYF,TGTGCCAGCAGTGAACGGACAAACTCCTACGAGCAGTACTTC,TRBV16,-,-,TRBJ2-7
CASSSLAGVGEQFF,TGTGCCAGCAGCTCCCTAGCGGGAGTGGGGGAGCAGTTCTTC,TRBV7-3,-,TRBD2,TRBJ2-1
CASSEARGLYGYTF,TGTGCCAGCAGTGAAGCGCGGGGGCTCTATGGCTACACCTTC,TRBV6-1,-,-,TRBJ1-2
CASSPLLGGNEQFF,TGTGCCAGCAGCCCACTTTTGGGGGGGAATGAGCAGTTCTTC,TRBV5-4,-,TRBD2,TRBJ2-1
CASSPGRPGGYTF,TGTGCCAGCAGCCCGGGGAGGCCCGGCGGCTACACCTTC,TRBV11-2,-,-,TRBJ1-2
CASSPDRRGTGELFF,TGTGCCAGCAGCCCTGACAGGCGCGGCACCGGGGAGCTGTTTTTT,TRBV5-6,few,-,TRBJ2-2
CAISENPAGGEQFF,TGTGCCATCAGTGAAAATCCAGCGGGAGGTGAGCAGTTCTTC,TRBV10-3,-,TRBD2,TRBJ2-1
CASSLGGGPRTGELFF,TGTGCCAGCAGCTTAGGGGGAGGGCCCAGGACCGGGGAGCTGTTTTTT,TRBV5-4,-,-,TRBJ2-2
CASTAMGKETQYF,TGCGCCAGCACGGCGATGGGTAAAGAGACCCAGTACTTC,TRBV5-1,-,-,TRBJ2-5
CASSLTAGGNEQFF,TGTGCCAGCAGCTTAACAGCGGGAGGGAATGAGCAGTTCTTC,TRBV7-2,-,TRBD2,TRBJ2-1
CASSQDLGNNQPQHF,TGCGCCAGCAGCCAAGATTTGGGTAACAATCAGCCCCAGCATTTT,TRBV4-1,-,-,TRBJ1-5
CASSVESGVYNEQFF,TGTGCCAGCAGCGTAGAGTCGGGAGTGTATAATGAGCAGTTCTTC,TRBV9,-,-,TRBJ2-1
CASSPQGGTEAFF,TGTGCCAGCTCACCGCAGGGTGGCACTGAAGCTTTCTTT,TRBV18,few,-,TRBJ1-1
CAISEIRQTLSYEQYF,TGTGCCATCAGTGAAATTCGCCAGACCCTATCCTACGAGCAGTACTTC,TRBV10-3,-,-,TRBJ2-7